The entry that follows covers one TCR beta chain sequence. Its antigen is undetermined. The data were obtained in a study of shared clonotypes between healthy human individuals. CDR3 length: 15 amino acids. Trimming pared 0 bases from V and 5 bases from J, leaving 11 bases between. In germline, CDR1 is LNHNV, CDR2 YYDKDF (reference sequence). Overall study findings and caveats: Compared with clonotypes that all four donors shared, non-shared clonotypes had lower generation probabilities. Memory subsets generally showed smaller estimated richness than naive subsets did.

Sorted-subset replicate PCR reactions contained 150 to 200 ng DNA, corresponding to 29,000 or so T cell genomes. TCRdb's table, derived via immunoSEQ multiplex PCR, lists solely in-frame clones and lacks some. The sample carries 1,500,000 or so clones, 98% recorded once. The receptor was isolated from a man aged 30 to 39 in good health. The V call is TRBV15, the J call TRBJ2-4, with a tentative D call TRBD1 (6 bases). The specimen sequenced was naive CD4+ T cells sorted from blood. Specified subset: CD45RA+ positively selected. Written as DNA, the CDR3 is TGTGCCACCAGCAGAGAATTCAGGGGCGAAAACATTCAGTACTTC. Amino acid sequence: CATSREFRGENIQYF.